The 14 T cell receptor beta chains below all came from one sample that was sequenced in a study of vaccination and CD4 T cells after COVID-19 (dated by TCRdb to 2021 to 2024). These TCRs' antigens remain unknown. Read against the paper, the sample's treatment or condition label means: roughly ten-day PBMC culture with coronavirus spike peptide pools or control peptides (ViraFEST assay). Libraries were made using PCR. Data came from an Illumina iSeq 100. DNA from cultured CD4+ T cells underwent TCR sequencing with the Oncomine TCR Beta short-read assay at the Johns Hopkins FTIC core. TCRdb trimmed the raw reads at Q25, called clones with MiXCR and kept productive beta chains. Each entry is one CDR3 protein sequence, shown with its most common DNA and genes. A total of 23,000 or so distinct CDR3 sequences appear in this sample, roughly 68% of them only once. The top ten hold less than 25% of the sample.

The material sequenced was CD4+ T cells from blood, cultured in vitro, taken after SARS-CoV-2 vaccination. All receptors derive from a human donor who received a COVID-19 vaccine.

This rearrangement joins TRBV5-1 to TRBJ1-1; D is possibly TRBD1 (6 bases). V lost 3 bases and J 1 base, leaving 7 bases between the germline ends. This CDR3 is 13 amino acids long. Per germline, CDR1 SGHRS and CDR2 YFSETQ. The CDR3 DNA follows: TGCGCCAGCAGCTGGGGACAGAACACTGAAGCTTTCTTT. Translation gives CASSWGQNTEAFF.

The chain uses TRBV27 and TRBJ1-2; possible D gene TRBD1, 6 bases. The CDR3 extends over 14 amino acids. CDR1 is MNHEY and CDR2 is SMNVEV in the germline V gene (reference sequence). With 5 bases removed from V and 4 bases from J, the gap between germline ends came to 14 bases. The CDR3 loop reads CASSPTGQSYGYTF. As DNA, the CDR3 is TGTGCCAGCAGTCCCACCGGACAGTCCTATGGCTACACCTTC.

The CDR3 is CSAREGQGGDTQYF. The DNA for the CDR3 is TGCAGTGCTAGAGAAGGACAGGGCGGAGATACGCAGTATTTT. V is TRBV20-1 and J is TRBJ2-3; 8 nucleotides align to TRBD1. The ends lost 0 bases at V and 5 bases at J; junction bases unmatched: 4. CDR3 length: 14 residues. CDR1 and CDR2 from the germline V gene are DFQATT and SNEGSKA (reference sequence).

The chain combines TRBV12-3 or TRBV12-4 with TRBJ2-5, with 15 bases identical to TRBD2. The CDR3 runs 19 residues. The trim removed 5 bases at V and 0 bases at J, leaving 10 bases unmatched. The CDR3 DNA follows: TGTGCCAGCAGTACGGGCGGGACTAGCGGGGGGAGAGACCAAGAGACCCAGTACTTC. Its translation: CASSTGGTSGGRDQETQYF.

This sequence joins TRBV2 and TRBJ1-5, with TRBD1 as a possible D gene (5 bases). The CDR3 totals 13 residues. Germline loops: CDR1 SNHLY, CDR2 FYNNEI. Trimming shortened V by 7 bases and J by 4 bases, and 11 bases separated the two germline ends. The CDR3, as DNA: TGTGCCAGCAAGGGACGGGGAAATCAGCCCCAGCATTTT. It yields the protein CASKGRGNQPQHF.

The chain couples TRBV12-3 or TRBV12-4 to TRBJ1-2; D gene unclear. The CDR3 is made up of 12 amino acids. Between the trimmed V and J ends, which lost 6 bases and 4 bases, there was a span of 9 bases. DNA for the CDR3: TGTGCCAGCAGCCTTAATTCCTATGGCTACACCTTC. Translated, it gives CASSLNSYGYTF.

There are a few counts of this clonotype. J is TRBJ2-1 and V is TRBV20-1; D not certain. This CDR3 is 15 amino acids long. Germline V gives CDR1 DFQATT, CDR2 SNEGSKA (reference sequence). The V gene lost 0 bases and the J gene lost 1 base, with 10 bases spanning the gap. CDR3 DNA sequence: TGCAGTGCTAGAGAGGAGCTTTTATCCTACAATGAGCAGTTCTTC. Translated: CSAREELLSYNEQFF.

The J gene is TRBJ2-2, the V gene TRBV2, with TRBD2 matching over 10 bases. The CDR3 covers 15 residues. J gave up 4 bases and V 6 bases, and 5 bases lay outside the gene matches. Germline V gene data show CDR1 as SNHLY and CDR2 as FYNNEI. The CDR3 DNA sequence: TGTGCCAGCAGCACTAGCGGGGATATCACCGGGGAGCTGTTTTTT. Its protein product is CASSTSGDITGELFF.

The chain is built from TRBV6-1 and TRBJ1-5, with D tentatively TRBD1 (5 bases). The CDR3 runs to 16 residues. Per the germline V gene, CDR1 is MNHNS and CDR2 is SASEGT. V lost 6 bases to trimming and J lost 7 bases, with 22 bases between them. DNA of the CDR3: TGTGCCAGCAGCACGAATGGGGGTGTTATCGGACAGCCCCAGCATTTT. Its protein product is CASSTNGGVIGQPQHF.

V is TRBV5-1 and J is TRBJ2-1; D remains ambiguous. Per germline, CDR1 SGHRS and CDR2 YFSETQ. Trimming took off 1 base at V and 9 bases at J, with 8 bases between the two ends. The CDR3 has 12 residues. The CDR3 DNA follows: TGCGCCAGCAGCTTGCCTAGTGGTGAGCAGTTCTTC. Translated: CASSLPSGEQFF.

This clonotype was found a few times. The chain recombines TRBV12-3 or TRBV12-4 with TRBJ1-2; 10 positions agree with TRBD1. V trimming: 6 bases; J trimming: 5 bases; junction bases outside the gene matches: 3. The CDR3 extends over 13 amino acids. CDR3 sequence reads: CASRGGQGYGYTF. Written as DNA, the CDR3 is TGTGCCAGCAGGGGGGGACAGGGGTATGGCTACACCTTC.

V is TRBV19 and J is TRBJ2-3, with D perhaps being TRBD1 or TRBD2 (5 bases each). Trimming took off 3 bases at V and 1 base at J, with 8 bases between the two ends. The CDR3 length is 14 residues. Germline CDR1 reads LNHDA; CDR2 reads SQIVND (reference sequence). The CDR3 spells CASSMGRGTDTQYF. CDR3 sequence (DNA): TGTGCCAGTAGTATGGGGCGGGGCACAGATACGCAGTATTTT.

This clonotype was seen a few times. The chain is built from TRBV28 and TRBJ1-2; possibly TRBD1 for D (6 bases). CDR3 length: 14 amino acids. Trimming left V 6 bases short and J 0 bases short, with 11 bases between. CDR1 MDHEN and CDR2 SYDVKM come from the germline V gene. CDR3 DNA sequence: TGTGCCAGCAGGACAGGCTCCACTAACTATGGCTACACCTTC. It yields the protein CASRTGSTNYGYTF.

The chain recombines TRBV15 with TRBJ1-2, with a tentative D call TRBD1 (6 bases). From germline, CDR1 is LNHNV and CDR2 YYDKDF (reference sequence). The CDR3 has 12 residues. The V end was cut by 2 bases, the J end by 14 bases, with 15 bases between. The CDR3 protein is CATSRTTGILTF. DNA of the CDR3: TGTGCCACCAGCAGAACGACAGGTATTCTTACCTTC.